This TCR beta chain derives from a study of cytomegalovirus exposure and HLA in healthy donors. Study details: Earlier work reported 110 million or so unique TCR beta sequences from some 180 million T cells.

The J segment lost 7 bases and the V segment lost 4 bases, leaving 10 bases of the junction unmatched. Germline V lookup: CDR1 GTSNPN, CDR2 SVGIG (reference sequence). CDR3 length: 15 residues. In the PCR, 60 Vbeta and 13 Jbeta primers were used. Sequencing was performed with immunoSEQ multiplex PCR; in TCRdb, only in-frame clones are kept and a portion is missing. Here the sample spans approximately 110,000 clones, approximately 78% being singletons. Source material: PBMCs. This receptor was identified in a man younger than 45 in good health and CMV-seropositive. The genes are TRBV30 and TRBJ1-6; 7 nucleotides agree with TRBD1. The CDR3 region has the DNA TGTGCCTGGATGGAGTGGGACAGATTAAATTCACCCCTCCACTTT. It encodes CAWMEWDRLNSPLHF.